Following are 27 T cell receptor beta chains from one sample sequenced in a study of cytomegalovirus exposure and HLA in healthy donors. PCR employed 60 Vbeta and 13 Jbeta primers. Produced via immunoSEQ multiplex PCR; TCRdb's table is partial and in-frame only. Counted here are 100,000 to 150,000 clones, around 80% occurring once; the ten biggest clones make up around 1.6%. Sequencing was done on a sample of PBMCs. These receptors were collected from a young woman in good health and CMV-seronegative.

This chain connects TRBV6-4 to TRBJ2-1; TRBD2 matches 11 bases. The ends lost 5 bases at V and 6 bases at J; junction bases unmatched: 12. Germline assignment: CDR1 MRHNA and CDR2 SNTAGT. CDR3 length equals 17 residues. The CDR3: CASSTTHGTSGLNEQFF. CDR3 DNA: TGTGCCAGCAGTACAACCCACGGGACTAGCGGACTCAATGAGCAGTTCTTC.

In this sample, this clone turned up once. The chain is built from TRBV2 and TRBJ2-2, with D maybe TRBD1 (6 bases). CDR1 is SNHLY and CDR2 is FYNNEI in the germline V gene. The V end lost 6 bases, the J end lost 8 bases, and 13 bases lay between the germline ends. The CDR3 length is 13 residues. CDR3 sequence reads: CASRPTGTGELFF. The CDR3 coding sequence is TGTGCCAGCAGGCCCACAGGGACAGGGGAGCTGTTTTTT.

J is TRBJ2-1 and V is TRBV25-1; 12 bases are a match to TRBD2. Germline V gene lookup returns CDR1 MGHDK and CDR2 SYGVNS. The CDR3 consists of 16 residues. With V trimmed by 4 bases and J by 8 bases, 9 bases remained unmatched. The chain's CDR3 is CASSALTSGSLDEQFF. CDR3 in DNA: TGTGCCAGCAGTGCGTTGACTAGCGGGAGTCTAGATGAGCAGTTCTTC.

This clone appeared a single time. The chain joins TRBV5-6 to TRBJ2-7; the D gene is possibly TRBD2 (7 bases). V was trimmed by 7 bases and J by 2 bases, leaving 16 bases between them. Germline loops: CDR1 SGHDT, CDR2 YYEEEE. The CDR3 is made up of 14 amino acids. As DNA, the CDR3 is TGTGCCAGCCGGACGGCGGGGGCCACCTACGAGCAGTACTTC. Translation gives CASRTAGATYEQYF.

The chain couples TRBV18 to TRBJ2-1; TRBD1 agrees at 9 bases. V gave up 4 bases and J gave up 0 bases; unmatched junction bases: 13. Germline CDR1 reads KGHSH; CDR2 reads LQKENI. This CDR3 has 19 residues. CDR3 DNA sequence: TGTGCCAGCTCACGGGGGACAGGGATGGTCGGGCGCTCCTACAATGAGCAGTTCTTC. It codes for CASSRGTGMVGRSYNEQFF.

This chain links TRBV29-1 with TRBJ2-1, with 11 bases fitting TRBD2. This CDR3 is 16 amino acids long. Trimming at V came to 7 bases and at J to 4 bases, leaving 12 bases not matched to a gene. In germline, CDR1 is SQVTM, CDR2 ANQGSEA. The CDR3 bases are TGCAGCGCTAGCGGGGGGCCGACTAATGTTTACAATGAGCAGTTCTTC. Encoded protein: CSASGGPTNVYNEQFF.

The chain links TRBV5-6 to TRBJ2-1; TRBD1 might be the D (6 bases). Germline loops: CDR1 SGHDT, CDR2 YYEEEE. The ends were cut back, 4 bases at V and 5 bases at J, with 22 bases in the middle. This CDR3 spans 17 amino acids. CDR3 bases: TGTGCCAGCAGCCCACCCACCGGGACATTCATGAACAATGAGCAGTTCTTC. Amino acid sequence: CASSPPTGTFMNNEQFF.

CDR3 sequence: CASSWDTEDIQYF. The DNA for the CDR3 is TGCGCCAGCAGTTGGGACACCGAGGACATTCAGTACTTC. The V gene is TRBV5-1, the J gene TRBJ2-4, with a possible D match to TRBD1 (6 bases). CDR3 length: 13 residues. V lost 5 bases and J 8 bases, leaving 14 bases between the germline ends. The germline gives CDR1 SGHRS, CDR2 YFSETQ.

The chain couples TRBV5-1 to TRBJ1-2, with D possibly being TRBD1 (5 bases). Trimming removed 4 bases from V and 5 bases from J, with 18 bases in between. The germline gives CDR1 SGHRS, CDR2 YFSETQ. This CDR3 is 15 amino acids long. DNA of the CDR3: TGCGCCAGCAGCCCTCCTGGGACGGGAGGGTATGGCTACACCTTC. This sequence encodes CASSPPGTGGYGYTF.

This rearrangement joins TRBV27 to TRBJ1-4; 9 positions agree with TRBD1. The CDR3 is made up of 18 amino acids. The ends lost 3 bases at V and 8 bases at J; junction bases unmatched: 16. Germline V gives CDR1 MNHEY, CDR2 SMNVEV (reference sequence). This chain's CDR3 is CASSFSGTGWRVGEKLFF. CDR3 bases: TGTGCCAGCAGTTTTTCCGGGACAGGGTGGCGCGTTGGAGAAAAACTGTTTTTT.

The chain combines TRBV6-1 with TRBJ1-1; D is perhaps TRBD1 (5 bases). The CDR3 loop spans 15 amino acids. Germline CDR1 is MNHNS and CDR2 is SASEGT. V was cut by 2 bases and J by 1 base, with 11 bases left in between. The CDR3 region is CASSEMWGGNTEAFF. Here the CDR3 DNA reads TGTGCCAGCAGTGAAATGTGGGGGGGGAACACTGAAGCTTTCTTT.

CDR3 sequence reads: CASSYWAEPYNEQFF. In DNA, the CDR3 is TGTGCCAGCAGCTATTGGGCAGAACCGTACAATGAGCAGTTCTTC. V and J are TRBV7-9 and TRBJ2-1, with unresolved D. Trimming removed 4 bases at V and 4 bases at J, with 14 bases between. The germline gives CDR1 SEHNR, CDR2 FQNEAQ (reference sequence). The CDR3 extends over 15 amino acids. Looking up the rest from reference TRBV7-9 and TRBJ2-1 gives the full variable domain: DTGVSQNPRHKITKRGQNVTFRCDPISEHNRLYWYRQTLGQGPEFLTYFQNEAQLEKSRLLSDRFSAERPKGSFSTLEIQRTEQGDSAMYLCASSYWAEPYNEQFFGPGTRLTVL.

The V gene is TRBV2, the J gene TRBJ1-6; maybe TRBD1 (6 bases). There are 14 residues in the CDR3. CDR1 is SNHLY, CDR2 FYNNEI, per germline. The V and J ends lost 7 bases and 6 bases respectively, with 13 bases between them. The DNA for the CDR3 is TGTGCCAGCAACCTGGACAGAGTTAATTCACCCCTCCACTTT. Amino acids: CASNLDRVNSPLHF.

V gene TRBV19 combines with J gene TRBJ1-1; 10 bases are shared with TRBD1. The junction had 9 bases not matched to a gene; V was cut back by 10 bases and J by 10 bases. The germline V gene encodes CDR1 LNHDA and CDR2 SQIVND (reference sequence). The CDR3 sequence is 12 residues long. CDR3 residues: CATTGGGFGAFF. The CDR3 DNA sequence: TGTGCCACGACAGGGGGCGGTTTTGGAGCTTTCTTT.

This clone has a handful of counts. V is TRBV5-6 and J is TRBJ2-3, with 9 bases lining up with TRBD2. Germline assignment: CDR1 SGHDT and CDR2 YYEEEE. The CDR3 is made up of 16 amino acids. With 1 base clipped from V and 6 bases from J, the junction kept 9 bases outside the gene matches. The CDR3 sequence is CASSLSLAGDRDTQYF. In nucleotides, the CDR3 is TGTGCCAGCAGCTTGAGTTTAGCGGGAGATAGGGATACGCAGTATTTT.

This sequence joins TRBV9 and TRBJ2-2; D uncertain. The CDR3 extends over 14 amino acids. Trimming stripped 3 bases from V and 5 bases from J, with 11 bases between. CDR1 is SGDLS, CDR2 YYNGEE, per germline. The CDR3 here is CASSDRRRTGELFF. CDR3 in DNA: TGTGCCAGCAGCGACCGACGGCGGACCGGGGAGCTGTTTTTT.

The V and J genes are TRBV6-5 and TRBJ1-4; the D is unclear. V dropped 0 bases and J dropped 0 bases, with 8 bases sitting between them. The germline V gene has CDR1 MNHEY and CDR2 SVGAGI. This CDR3 contains 16 residues. CDR3 sequence reads: CASSYSSFSTNEKLFF. The CDR3, as DNA: TGTGCCAGCAGTTACTCATCTTTCTCAACTAATGAAAAACTGTTTTTT.

V gene TRBV5-8 combines with J gene TRBJ1-2; D gene ambiguous. The V end lost 5 bases, the J end lost 0 bases, and 14 bases lay between the germline ends. Germline-derived CDR1 and CDR2 are SGHTS and YDEGEE. CDR3 size: 15 residues. CDR3 DNA: TGTGCCAGCAGGCCAATGCCCGGAGCTAACTATGGCTACACCTTC. Encoded protein: CASRPMPGANYGYTF.

CDR3 amino acids: CSVDFGSEQYF. CDR3 sequence (DNA): TGCAGCGTTGATTTCGGGTCCGAGCAGTACTTC. V gene TRBV29-1 combines with J gene TRBJ2-7; D ambiguous. This CDR3 is 11 amino acids long. Germline V gene data show CDR1 as SQVTM and CDR2 as ANQGSEA. With 3 bases removed from V and 6 bases from J, the gap between germline ends came to 9 bases.

The CDR3 here is CATSRALAASTDTQYF. DNA for the CDR3: TGTGCCACCAGCAGAGCCCTAGCAGCTAGCACAGATACGCAGTATTTT. V usage is TRBV15 and J usage is TRBJ2-3; D possibly corresponds to TRBD2 (5 bases). This CDR3 has 16 amino acids. Trimming stripped 1 base from V and 0 bases from J, with 11 bases between. From germline, CDR1 is LNHNV and CDR2 YYDKDF (reference sequence).

The chain employs TRBV27 and TRBJ2-5; D remains unclear. Germline values: CDR1 MNHEY, CDR2 SMNVEV (reference sequence). V was shortened by 4 bases and J by 1 base, with 13 bases between the two germline ends. The CDR3 runs to 15 residues. The CDR3 is CASSSPERGQETQYF. CDR3 bases: TGTGCCAGCAGTTCGCCCGAGCGCGGCCAAGAGACCCAGTACTTC.

The chain employs TRBV7-2 and TRBJ2-3, with 7 bases fitting TRBD2. J gave up 5 bases and V 5 bases, and 10 bases lay outside the gene matches. CDR3 length: 15 amino acids. CDR1 and CDR2 (germline): SGHTA, FQGNSA. As DNA, the CDR3 is TGTGCCAGCAGCACTCAAGCGGGACGCGGAGATACGCAGTATTTT. Its translation is CASSTQAGRGDTQYF.

This clone was counted a few times. The V and J genes are TRBV7-9 and TRBJ1-5; tentative D call: TRBD1 (6 bases). There are 15 residues in the CDR3. V was cut by 5 bases and J by 3 bases, with 14 bases left in between. Germline values: CDR1 SEHNR, CDR2 FQNEAQ (reference sequence). In nucleotides, the CDR3 is TGTGCCAGCAGCGTTTCGGGACACCTCAATCAGCCCCAGCATTTT. It specifies CASSVSGHLNQPQHF.

This clone occurred a few times. This chain joins TRBV5-1 and TRBJ1-1; possible D gene TRBD1, 5 bases. The CDR3 sequence is 13 residues long. Germline assignment: CDR1 SGHRS and CDR2 YFSETQ. V dropped 2 bases and J dropped 3 bases, with 8 bases sitting between them. The CDR3 nucleotides read TGCGCCAGCAGCTTCGGAGGGGACACTGAAGCTTTCTTT. This gives the protein CASSFGGDTEAFF.

The chain combines TRBV19 with TRBJ1-1; D is uncertain. The germline V gene has CDR1 LNHDA and CDR2 SQIVND (reference sequence). The CDR3 is 14 residues long. Trimming removed 6 bases from V and 4 bases from J, with 15 bases in between. This CDR3 reads CASSPRAGSTEAFF. CDR3 in DNA: TGTGCCAGTAGCCCTAGAGCGGGTAGCACTGAAGCTTTCTTT.

This chain connects TRBV6-5 to TRBJ1-1, with D uncertain. V dropped 8 bases and J dropped 5 bases, with 18 bases sitting between them. This CDR3 has 14 residues. CDR1 and CDR2 from the germline V gene are MNHEY and SVGAGI. Here the CDR3 DNA reads TGTGCCAGCCGGTACATGGAGGGCAGGACTGAAGCTTTCTTT. Residues: CASRYMEGRTEAFF.

Comments on this clone: An end of the junction differs from the germline gene, which may be a read error. The chain joins TRBV6-5 to TRBJ2-6; TRBD1 might be the D (5 bases). The CDR3 loop spans 13 amino acids. Germline V gene lookup returns CDR1 MNHEY and CDR2 SVGAGI. Here the CDR3 reads CATRASGANGLTF. The DNA of the CDR3 is TGTGCCACCAGAGCCTCTGGGGCCAACGGCCTGACTTTC.